One sample yielded the 6 T cell receptor beta chains listed below, sequenced in a study of blood T cell repertoires in COVID-19. TCRdb's table, derived via immunoSEQ multiplex PCR, lists solely in-frame clones and lacks some. The profile shows about 200,000 clones, about 80% of them singletons. Sequencing was done on a sample of PBMCs or T cells enriched from blood (not recorded which). The source is a man aged 40-55 years who had recovered from COVID-19.

The chain employs TRBV5-5 and TRBJ2-7, with D perhaps matching TRBD2 (6 bases). Trimming took 3 bases from V and 3 from J, leaving 10 bases between them. The CDR3 runs to 13 residues. CDR1 SGHKS and CDR2 YYEKEE come from the germline V gene (reference sequence). Here the CDR3 reads CASSYGSFYEQYF. In nucleotides, the CDR3 is TGTGCCAGCAGCTACGGGAGTTTCTACGAGCAGTACTTC.

The chain is built from TRBV6-6 and TRBJ1-2, with 8 bases lining up with TRBD1. V dropped 6 bases and J dropped 4; count of bases not matched to a gene: 7. The CDR3 loop spans 14 amino acids. Germline V gene lookup returns CDR1 MNHNY and CDR2 SVGAGI (reference sequence). This CDR3 reads CASSRQTGGYGYTF. In DNA, the CDR3 is TGTGCCAGCAGCCGACAAACAGGGGGCTATGGCTACACCTTC.

V usage is TRBV3-1 (or the pseudogene TRBV3-2) and J usage is TRBJ2-7, with 8 bases lining up with TRBD1. With V trimmed by 4 bases and J by 5 bases, 7 bases remained unmatched. CDR1 LGHDT and CDR2 YNNKEL come from the germline V gene (reference sequence). The CDR3 length is 14 residues. The DNA for the CDR3 is TGTGCCAGCAGCCCGGGACAGGATATTAACGAGCAGTACTTC. Its protein product is CASSPGQDINEQYF.

The chain combines TRBV21-1 with TRBJ1-4. TRBV21-1 is recorded as a pseudogene. The CDR3 has 16 residues. CDR3 sequence reads: CASSWMRNATNEKLFF. The CDR3 DNA follows: TGTGCCAGCAGCTGGATGCGGAATGCAACTAATGAAAAACTGTTTTTT.

The chain joins TRBV6-5 to TRBJ2-7; 8 nucleotides match TRBD1. Trimming at V came to 10 bases and at J to 5 bases, leaving 10 bases not matched to a gene. This CDR3 has 13 amino acids. Per germline, CDR1 MNHEY and CDR2 SVGAGI. As DNA, the CDR3 is TGTGCCACCATGACAGGGGACACTGACGAGCAGTACTTC. This encodes CATMTGDTDEQYF.

This chain links TRBV19 with TRBJ1-3; D not resolved. The CDR3 has 13 amino acids. V gave up 8 bases and J gave up 0 bases, with 8 bases separating them. Germline lookup yields CDR1 LNHDA and CDR2 SQIVND (reference sequence). The CDR3 loop reads CASCTVSGNTIYF. In nucleotides, the CDR3 is TGTGCCAGTTGTACGGTCTCTGGAAACACCATATATTTT.